Sequencing of this TCR beta chain was carried out in a study of human T cells and chemical hapten exposure. Turning to the study itself: The patient population, which was mostly female, had alopecia areata, totalis or universalis. Minor volume differences among pooled libraries chiefly drove per-sample TCR yield variation.

The V gene end was trimmed by 5 bases and the J gene end by 4 bases; junction bases not matched to a gene: 7. Germline V gene data show CDR1 as MDHEN and CDR2 as SYDVKM. The CDR3 sequence is 16 residues long. Original analysis: Counts of TCRs in each sample centred on a median of around 96,000 and extended from roughly 25,000 to 750,000. TCRdb itself ran the RACE reads through MiXCR, one entry per CDR3 protein. These V and J calls are TCRdb output, not the study's own analysis. The sample lists 55,000 to 75,000 distinct CDR3 sequences; 9.5% to 15% were seen once. This clonotype was seen many times. Time point defined: patch test 3, about 24 weeks after DPC sensitization. Treatment specified: therapeutic diphenylcyclopropenone sensitization with weekly scalp DPC.

The TCR sequence derives from a man aged 30 to 45 with alopecia areata. Some clones in this sample may be carry-over from other donors' samples. The J gene is TRBJ2-1, the V gene TRBV28; 11 bases match TRBD2. Source: whole blood, taken in connection with sensitization to the hapten diphenylcyclopropenone (DPC). The CDR3 protein is CASSGTGTSGYNEQFF. CDR3 DNA sequence: TGTGCCAGCAGTGGAACCGGGACTAGCGGTTACAATGAGCAGTTCTTC.